These T cell receptor beta chains were read from a single sample in a study of response to subunit inactivated influenza vaccine. TCRdb called the RT-PCR reads again in MiXCR, with one record for every CDR3 protein. Of roughly 190,000 distinct CDR3 sequences listed, 12% are singletons. A further study also used this sample, focusing on T cells expressing NK-cell markers.

This sample comprised CD8+ T cells sorted from PBMCs, obtained approximately 12 days after vaccination. These receptors all stem from a man aged 50 or older who received an inactivated influenza vaccine. Both conserved end residues are part of each CDR3. The D gene is left open where the match is weak. Clone sizes are given selectively: once, few, many, or a class where the clone is expanded.

size: NA; D: TRBD1; V: TRBV28; J: TRBJ1-2; CDR3: CASSFPRDSGYGYTF; DNA: TGTGCCAGCAGTTTCCCCCGGGACAGTGGCTATGGCTACACCTTC
size: few; D: NA; V: TRBV27; J: TRBJ2-1; CDR3: CASKSAVAIRNEQFF; DNA: TGTGCCAGCAAGTCAGCCGTAGCCATTCGAAATGAGCAGTTCTTC
size: few; D: TRBD1; V: TRBV9; J: TRBJ2-2; CDR3: CASSTRTGGPANTPGELFF; DNA: TGTGCCAGCAGCACGCGGACAGGGGGCCCAGCGAACACACCTGGGGAGCTGTTTTTT
size: NA; D: NA; V: TRBV28; J: TRBJ2-5; CDR3: CASSSGPYQETQYF; DNA: TGTGCCAGCAGTTCCGGGCCATACCAAGAGACCCAGTACTTC
size: few; D: NA; V: TRBV25-1; J: TRBJ2-3; CDR3: CASSEYRGPATDTQYF; DNA: TGTGCCAGCAGTGAATATCGGGGACCAGCGACAGATACGCAGTATTTT
size: few; D: NA; V: TRBV6-5; J: TRBJ1-5; CDR3: CASSYSGSNQPQHF; DNA: TGTGCCAGCAGTTACTCGGGGAGCAATCAGCCCCAGCATTTT
size: few; D: NA; V: TRBV7-9; J: TRBJ1-5; CDR3: CASSRGGNQPQHF; DNA: TGTGCCAGCAGCCGGGGAGGCAATCAGCCCCAGCATTTT
size: many; D: TRBD1; V: TRBV4-3; J: TRBJ2-3; CDR3: CASSQADRGLDTQYF; DNA: TGCGCCAGCAGCCAAGCTGACAGGGGGTTAGATACGCAGTATTTT
size: few; D: NA; V: TRBV7-8; J: TRBJ1-2; CDR3: CASSSYRGEDGYTF; DNA: TGTGCCAGCAGCTCATACCGGGGGGAGGATGGCTACACCTTC
size: NA; D: NA; V: TRBV2; J: TRBJ2-4; CDR3: CASSEGFMMAKNIQYF; DNA: TGTGCCAGCAGTGAGGGTTTTATGATGGCCAAAAACATTCAGTACTTC
size: NA; D: NA; V: TRBV7-9; J: TRBJ1-4; CDR3: CASSLGIGQNEKLFF; DNA: TGTGCCAGCAGCTTAGGTATAGGGCAAAATGAAAAACTGTTTTTT
size: few; D: TRBD1; V: TRBV19; J: TRBJ1-5; CDR3: CASSIVGTGDQPQHF; DNA: TGTGCCAGTAGTATAGTCGGGACAGGGGATCAGCCCCAGCATTTT
size: few; D: TRBD1; V: TRBV29-1; J: TRBJ1-1; CDR3: CSVDGTENTEAFF; DNA: TGCAGCGTTGACGGGACAGAGAACACTGAAGCTTTCTTT
size: NA; D: NA; V: TRBV7-3; J: TRBJ2-2; CDR3: CASSLSSRGQGTGELFF; DNA: TGTGCCAGCAGCTTAAGTTCCCGGGGACAAGGCACCGGGGAGCTGTTTTTT
size: NA; D: TRBD2; V: TRBV9; J: TRBJ2-1; CDR3: CASSSRLADEQFF; DNA: TGTGCCAGCAGCTCAAGACTAGCCGATGAGCAGTTCTTC
size: few; D: NA; V: TRBV4-1; J: TRBJ2-7; CDR3: CASSQEPSFEQYF; DNA: TGCGCCAGCAGCCAAGAACCCAGCTTTGAGCAGTACTTC
size: few; D: TRBD1; V: TRBV24-1; J: TRBJ2-2; CDR3: CATSDSRGSITGELFF; DNA: TGTGCCACCAGTGACTCCAGGGGGTCGATCACCGGGGAGCTGTTTTTT
size: NA; D: NA; V: TRBV6-5; J: TRBJ2-4; CDR3: CASSYSRGQPPQYF; DNA: TGTGCCAGCAGTTACAGCAGGGGCCAGCCACCTCAGTACTTC
size: few; D: NA; V: TRBV7-3; J: TRBJ2-3; CDR3: CASSCPWNGTDTQYF; DNA: TGTGCCAGCAGCTGCCCCTGGAACGGGACAGATACGCAGTATTTT
size: few; D: NA; V: TRBV5-1; J: TRBJ2-1; CDR3: CASSPDNNEQFF; DNA: TGCGCCAGCAGCCCAGATAACAATGAGCAGTTCTTC
size: few; D: NA; V: TRBV6-2/TRBV6-3; J: TRBJ2-7; CDR3: CASSDSPYEQYF; DNA: TGTGCCAGCAGTGACAGTCCCTACGAGCAGTACTTC
size: few; D: TRBD1; V: TRBV4-3; J: TRBJ2-1; CDR3: CASSQDTGQGINEQFF; DNA: TGCGCCAGCAGCCAAGACACGGGACAGGGGATCAATGAGCAGTTCTTC
size: NA; D: NA; V: TRBV29-1; J: TRBJ2-3; CDR3: CSGSLYGGKTDTQYF; DNA: TGCAGCGGCTCTCTATATGGGGGGAAAACAGATACGCAGTATTTT
size: NA; D: NA; V: TRBV5-1; J: TRBJ2-3; CDR3: CASSYRVTDTQYF; DNA: TGCGCCAGCAGCTACCGGGTTACAGATACGCAGTATTTT
size: few; D: TRBD1; V: TRBV12-3/TRBV12-4; J: TRBJ2-7; CDR3: CASSRQGFSYEQYF; DNA: TGTGCCAGCAGTCGACAGGGGTTCTCCTACGAGCAGTACTTC
size: NA; D: NA; V: TRBV2; J: TRBJ2-7; CDR3: CASSEPQGSYYEQYF; DNA: TGTGCCAGCAGTGAACCCCAGGGTTCATACTACGAGCAGTACTTC
size: NA; D: NA; V: TRBV5-1; J: TRBJ2-5; CDR3: CASSLAGTVTGLQETQYF; DNA: TGCGCCAGCAGCTTGGCCGGGACTGTTACAGGGCTCCAAGAGACCCAGTACTTC
size: NA; D: TRBD2; V: TRBV2; J: TRBJ2-7; CDR3: CASTREATGRVEQYF; DNA: TGTGCCAGCACCCGGGAGGCTACAGGCCGGGTCGAGCAGTACTTC
size: NA; D: TRBD1; V: TRBV3-1; J: TRBJ2-7; CDR3: CASSQGTGDYDQYF; DNA: TGTGCCAGCAGCCAAGGGACAGGGGATTACGACCAGTACTTC
size: NA; D: NA; V: TRBV12-3/TRBV12-4; J: TRBJ2-1; CDR3: CASSPGGINNEQFF; DNA: TGTGCCAGCAGTCCGGGGGGCATCAACAATGAGCAGTTCTTC
size: NA; D: TRBD2; V: TRBV12-3/TRBV12-4; J: TRBJ2-1; CDR3: CASTLAGGPNEQFF; DNA: TGTGCCAGCACCCTAGCGGGAGGGCCGAATGAGCAGTTCTTC
size: once; D: TRBD2; V: TRBV18; J: TRBJ2-7; CDR3: CASSSGGDEQYF; DNA: TGTGCCAGCTCATCGGGGGGGGACGAGCAGTACTTC
size: few; D: TRBD2; V: TRBV20-1; J: TRBJ2-5; CDR3: CSARGLAGDQETQYF; DNA: TGCAGTGCTAGAGGGCTAGCGGGAGACCAAGAGACCCAGTACTTC
size: many; D: TRBD1; V: TRBV5-1; J: TRBJ1-1; CDR3: CASSPYRGNTEAFF; DNA: TGCGCCAGCAGTCCATACAGGGGGAACACTGAAGCTTTCTTT
size: many; D: TRBD2; V: TRBV29-1; J: TRBJ2-2; CDR3: CSVENPGLASGELFF; DNA: TGCAGCGTTGAAAATCCGGGACTAGCATCCGGGGAGCTGTTTTTT
size: many; D: TRBD2; V: TRBV27; J: TRBJ2-7; CDR3: CASRLTSGVTYEQYF; DNA: TGTGCCAGCAGGTTAACTAGCGGGGTTACCTACGAGCAGTACTTC
size: many; D: TRBD1; V: TRBV7-9; J: TRBJ2-7; CDR3: CASSLGQGFYEQYF; DNA: TGTGCCAGCAGCTTAGGACAGGGTTTCTACGAGCAGTACTTC
size: few; D: NA; V: TRBV6-5; J: TRBJ2-7; CDR3: CASSSFTDPDEQYF; DNA: TGTGCCAGCAGTTCCTTCACAGATCCCGACGAGCAGTACTTC
size: NA; D: TRBD2; V: TRBV7-6; J: TRBJ2-3; CDR3: CASSGEAGDTDTQYF; DNA: TGTGCCAGCAGCGGTGAGGCGGGAGACACAGATACGCAGTATTTT
size: few; D: NA; V: TRBV20-1; J: TRBJ2-3; CDR3: CSASSASLFTDTQYF; DNA: TGCAGTGCTAGTTCGGCCAGCCTCTTCACAGATACGCAGTATTTT